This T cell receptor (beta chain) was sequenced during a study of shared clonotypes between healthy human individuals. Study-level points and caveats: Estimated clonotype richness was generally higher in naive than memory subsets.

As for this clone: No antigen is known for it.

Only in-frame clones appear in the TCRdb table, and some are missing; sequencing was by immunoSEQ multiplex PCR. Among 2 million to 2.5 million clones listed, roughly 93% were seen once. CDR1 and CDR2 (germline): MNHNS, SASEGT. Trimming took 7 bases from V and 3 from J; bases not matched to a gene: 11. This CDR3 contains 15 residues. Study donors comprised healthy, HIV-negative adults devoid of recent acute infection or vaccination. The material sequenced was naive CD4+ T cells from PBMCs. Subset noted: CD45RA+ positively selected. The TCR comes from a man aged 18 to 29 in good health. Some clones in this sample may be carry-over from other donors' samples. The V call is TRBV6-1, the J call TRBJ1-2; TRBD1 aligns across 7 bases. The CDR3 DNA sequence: TGTGCCAGCACCGAACCCCGGACAGGTCACTATGGCTACACCTTC. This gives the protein CASTEPRTGHYGYTF.